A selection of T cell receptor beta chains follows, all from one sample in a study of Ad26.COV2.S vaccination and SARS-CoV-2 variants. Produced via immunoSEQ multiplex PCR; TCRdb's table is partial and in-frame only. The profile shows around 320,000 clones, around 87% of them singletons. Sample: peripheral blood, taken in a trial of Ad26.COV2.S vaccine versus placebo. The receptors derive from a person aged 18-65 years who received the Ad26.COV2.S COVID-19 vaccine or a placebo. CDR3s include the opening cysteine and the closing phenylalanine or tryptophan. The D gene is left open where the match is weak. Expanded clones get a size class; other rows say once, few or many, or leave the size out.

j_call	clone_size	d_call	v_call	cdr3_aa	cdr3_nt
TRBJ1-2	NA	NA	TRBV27	CASSSGGYGYTF	TGTGCCAGCAGTTCCGGGGGCTATGGCTACACCTTC
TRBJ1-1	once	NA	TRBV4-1	CASSQGPGERNTEAFF	TGCGCCAGCAGCCAGGGACCAGGGGAAAGGAACACTGAAGCTTTCTTT
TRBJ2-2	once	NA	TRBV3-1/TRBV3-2	CASSQVGTRLNSGELFF	TGTGCCAGCAGCCAAGTGGGAACTAGACTGAATTCCGGGGAGCTGTTTTTT
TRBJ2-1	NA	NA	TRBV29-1	CSGRDNSALYNEQFF	TGCAGCGGCCGGGACAACTCGGCCCTCTACAATGAGCAGTTCTTC
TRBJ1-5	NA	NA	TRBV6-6	CASSYAQGNQPQHF	TGTGCCAGCAGTTACGCCCAGGGCAATCAGCCCCAGCATTTT
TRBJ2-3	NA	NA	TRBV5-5	CASSSGTSTDTQYF	TGTGCCAGCAGCTCAGGGACCTCCACAGATACGCAGTATTTT
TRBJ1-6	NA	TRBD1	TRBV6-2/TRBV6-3	CASSQQGGSYNSPLHF	TGTGCCAGCAGTCAACAGGGGGGCTCCTATAATTCACCCCTCCACTTT
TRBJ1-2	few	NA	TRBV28	CASSPKTVLTF	TGTGCCAGCAGTCCAAAGACAGTCTTAACCTTC
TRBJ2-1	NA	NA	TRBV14	CASSQVTFYNEQFF	TGTGCCAGCAGCCAAGTGACCTTCTACAATGAGCAGTTCTTC
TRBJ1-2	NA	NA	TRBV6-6	CASSLEAGLYGYTF	TGTGCCAGCAGTTTGGAGGCAGGGCTATATGGCTACACCTTC
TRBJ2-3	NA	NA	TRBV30	CAWDKGGSTDTQYF	TGTGCCTGGGATAAGGGGGGTTCCACAGATACGCAGTATTTT
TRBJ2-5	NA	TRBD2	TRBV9	CASSVLSGGETQYF	TGTGCCAGCAGCGTACTATCGGGGGGAGAGACCCAGTACTTC
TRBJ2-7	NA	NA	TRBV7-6	CASSLGTEYSYEQYF	TGTGCCAGCAGCTTGGGGACCGAATACTCCTACGAGCAGTACTTC
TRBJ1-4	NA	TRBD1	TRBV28	CASTRRTGIEKLFF	TGTGCCAGCACCCGCCGGACAGGGATTGAAAAACTGTTTTTT